The clone carrying this T cell receptor (beta chain) was seen more than once but under ten times. What it binds is unknown. These data are taken from a study of CD4 T cells in relation to SARS-CoV-2 and coronaviruses. The wider study: PBMCs were cultured with antigen for approximately nine days before TCR beta sequencing. Shared crossreactive spike epitopes were mapped to their HLA restriction.

CD4+ T cells from unexposed donors were obtained before the COVID-19 pandemic (2011-2018). After around nine days of culture, CD4+ T cells were isolated. Profiled with immunoSEQ multiplex PCR; TCRdb holds only in-frame clones, not every one. This sample carries about 20,000 clones, more than 60% of them seen once, and the ten largest clones take roughly 16%. Germline values: CDR1 SGHRS, CDR2 YFSETQ. The junction had 7 bases not matched to a gene; V was cut back by 6 bases and J by 8 bases. CDR3 length: 14 residues. The sequence was collected from a human donor in good health. The V gene is TRBV5-1, the J gene TRBJ2-1; TRBD1 agrees at 11 bases. Sequenced: CD4+ T cells from PBMCs, cultured in vitro. CDR3 sequence (DNA): TGCGCCAGCAAGATAGGACAGGGGGCGGATGAGCAGTTCTTC. This encodes CASKIGQGADEQFF.